The 12 T cell receptor beta chains below were found in one sample sequenced in a study of early T cells in non-severe SARS-CoV-2 infection. TCRdb re-derived calls from the 5' RACE reads in MiXCR, one entry per CDR3 protein. The sample includes roughly 75,000 distinct CDR3 sequences, 10% to 15% seen only once; the top ten take around 3.6%. Material: whole blood. The source of these receptors is an adult who was a healthcare worker with PCR-confirmed SARS-CoV-2 infection or an uninfected control (not recorded which).

This clonotype was counted ten times or more. The chain combines TRBV9 with TRBJ2-3; D may be TRBD2 (5 bases). This CDR3 is 15 amino acids long. Germline CDR1 and CDR2: SGDLS and YYNGEE. The ends were cut back, 3 bases at V and 1 base at J, with 12 bases in the middle. CDR3 region: CASSAERGRTDTQYF. In DNA form, the CDR3 reads TGTGCCAGCAGCGCTGAACGAGGGCGCACAGATACGCAGTATTTT.

This clonotype has ten or more counts. CDR3 amino acids: CATSMGVARGYGYTF. The CDR3, as DNA: TGTGCCACATCGATGGGGGTTGCTAGAGGCTATGGCTACACCTTC. V and J are TRBV2 and TRBJ1-2, with D possibly TRBD1 on 5 matching bases. Germline V gene data show CDR1 as SNHLY and CDR2 as FYNNEI. V gave up 10 bases and J gave up 4 bases, with 22 bases separating them. The CDR3 is 15 residues long.

This clonotype turned up a few times. The V call is TRBV7-2, the J call TRBJ1-5; 8 nucleotides agree with TRBD1. V was clipped by 4 bases and J by 6 bases; unmatched bases: 11. CDR1 is SGHTA and CDR2 is FQGNSA in the germline V gene. The CDR3 is 16 amino acids. This CDR3 reads CASSSNPQGARQPQHF. The CDR3 region has the DNA TGTGCCAGCAGCTCGAACCCCCAGGGGGCGCGTCAGCCCCAGCATTTT.

This clonotype was detected only a few times. The rearrangement joins TRBV5-6 to TRBJ2-1; 8 bases match TRBD2. This CDR3 has 16 residues. Germline V CDR1 and CDR2: SGHDT, YYEEEE. V was pared by 4 bases and J by 3 bases, with 9 bases of the junction left unmatched. CDR3 nucleotide sequence: TGTGCCAGCAGCCAGACAGCGGGGGTCCTCTACAATGAGCAGTTCTTC. This sequence encodes CASSQTAGVLYNEQFF.

The table lists this clonotype with many counts. The J gene is TRBJ2-2, the V gene TRBV28; D possibly corresponds to TRBD2 (5 bases). The germline V and J ends were trimmed by 5 bases and 7 bases, with 14 bases remaining between them. Germline CDR1 and CDR2: MDHEN and SYDVKM. The CDR3 extends over 14 amino acids. The CDR3 reads CASSQTRRGGELFF. The CDR3 nucleotides are TGTGCCAGCAGTCAAACTAGACGGGGCGGGGAGCTGTTTTTT.

J is TRBJ1-5 and V is TRBV28; 8 bases map to TRBD1. The CDR3 is 16 residues long. V shed 1 base and J 3 bases; nucleotides not matched to a gene: 5. Germline loops: CDR1 MDHEN, CDR2 SYDVKM. CDR3 sequence: CASSLYGRGHNQPQHF. The CDR3 bases are TGTGCCAGCAGTTTATATGGCAGGGGGCACAATCAGCCCCAGCATTTT.

The gene calls are TRBV27 and TRBJ2-3, with 7 nucleotides matching TRBD1. This CDR3 has 16 amino acids. The V and J ends lost 4 bases and 2 bases, in that order; junction bases with no gene match: 9. Germline loops: CDR1 MNHEY, CDR2 SMNVEV (reference sequence). The CDR3 reads CASSSLQGWVTDTQYF. The CDR3 DNA reads TGTGCCAGCAGTTCCTTACAGGGGTGGGTCACAGATACGCAGTATTTT.

In its sample, this clonotype was seen a few times. This rearrangement joins TRBV5-4 to TRBJ1-1; 9 bases fit TRBD1. With 4 bases clipped from V and 5 bases from J, the junction kept 6 bases outside the gene matches. Per germline, CDR1 SGHNT and CDR2 YYREEE (reference sequence). The CDR3 consists of 14 residues. The CDR3 loop is CASSLTGGLTEAFF. The CDR3 coding sequence is TGTGCCAGCAGCCTGACAGGGGGTTTGACTGAAGCTTTCTTT.

This clonotype was found many times. CDR3 protein: CATSDPPETGNNEQFF. CDR3 sequence (DNA): TGTGCCACCAGTGATCCCCCCGAGACAGGGAACAATGAGCAGTTCTTC. The chain recombines TRBV24-1 with TRBJ2-1; 7 bases align to TRBD1. CDR3 length: 16 amino acids. V lost 3 bases and J lost 5; bases outside the gene matches: 9. Germline CDR1 KGHDR, CDR2 SFDVKD.

The table lists this clonotype with a few counts. The CDR3 loop reads CASSLLRGGDHEQYF. The CDR3 coding sequence is TGTGCCAGCAGCTTACTGCGGGGGGGTGATCACGAGCAGTACTTC. The chain joins TRBV7-9 to TRBJ2-7, with 9 bases fitting TRBD2. Germline lookup yields CDR1 SEHNR and CDR2 FQNEAQ (reference sequence). V was clipped by 2 bases and J by 5 bases; unmatched bases: 7. This CDR3 spans 15 amino acids.

Comments on this clonotype: One end of the junction is discordant with germline, which a read error may explain. The V and J genes are TRBV7-2 and TRBJ2-7; D call uncertain. Per germline, CDR1 SGHTA and CDR2 FQGNSA. The CDR3 contains 11 residues. The CDR3 DNA reads TGTGCCAGCAGCTACCGATACGGGCAGTACTTC. Amino acids: CASSYRYGQYF.

This clonotype has ten or more counts. V usage is TRBV29-1 and J usage is TRBJ1-6; 7 nucleotides line up with TRBD1. The CDR3 is 12 residues long. Germline V lookup: CDR1 SQVTM, CDR2 ANQGSEA. Unmatched junction bases numbered 4, after V lost 7 bases and J lost 7 bases. The chain's CDR3 is CSAGTANSPLHF. CDR3 sequence (DNA): TGCAGCGCCGGGACAGCAAATTCACCCCTCCACTTT.